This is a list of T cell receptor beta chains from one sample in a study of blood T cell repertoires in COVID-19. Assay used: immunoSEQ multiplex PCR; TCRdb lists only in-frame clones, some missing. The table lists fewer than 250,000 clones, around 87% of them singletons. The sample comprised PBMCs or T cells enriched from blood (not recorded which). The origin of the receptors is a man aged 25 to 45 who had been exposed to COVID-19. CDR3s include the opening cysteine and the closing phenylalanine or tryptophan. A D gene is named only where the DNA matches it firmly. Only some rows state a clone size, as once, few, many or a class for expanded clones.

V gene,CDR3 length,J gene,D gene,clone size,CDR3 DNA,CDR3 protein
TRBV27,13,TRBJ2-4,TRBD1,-,TGTGCCAGCAGTTTGTGGGACAGAAACATTCAGTACTTC,CASSLWDRNIQYF
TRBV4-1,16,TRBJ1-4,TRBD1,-,TGCGCCAGCAGCCAGAAACCGACAGGGGACGGAGAAAAACTGTTTTTT,CASSQKPTGDGEKLFF
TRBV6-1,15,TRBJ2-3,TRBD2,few,TGTGCCAGCAGTGAATCCGCGGGGGGCCCAGATACGCAGTATTTT,CASSESAGGPDTQYF
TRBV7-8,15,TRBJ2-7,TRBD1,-,TGTGCCAGCAGCTCTCCGACCGGGACAGAAGACGAGCAGTACTTC,CASSSPTGTEDEQYF
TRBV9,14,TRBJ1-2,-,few,TGTGCCAGCAGCGAGACGGACATGCACTATGGCTACACCTTC,CASSETDMHYGYTF
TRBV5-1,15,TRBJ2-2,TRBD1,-,TGCGCCAGCGACCGGGGACAGGGGAGGTCCGGGGAGCTGTTTTTT,CASDRGQGRSGELFF
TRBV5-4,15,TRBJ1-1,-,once,TGTGCCAGCAGCTTGGCCGGGACGGGGGGCACTGAAGCTTTCTTT,CASSLAGTGGTEAFF
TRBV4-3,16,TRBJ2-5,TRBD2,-,TGCGCCAGCAGCCAATGGACTAGCGGGGGGCAGGGGACCCAGTACTTC,CASSQWTSGGQGTQYF
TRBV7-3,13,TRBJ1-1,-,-,TGTGCCAGCAGCTTATTGCCCGAGTCCGAAGCTTTCTTT,CASSLLPESEAFF
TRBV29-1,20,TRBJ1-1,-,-,TGCAGCGTTGGCGTTGACCCATTTGGCGGGCTTGCCCGGTCGGGCACTGAAGCTTTCTTT,CSVGVDPFGGLARSGTEAFF
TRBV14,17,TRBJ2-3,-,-,TGTGCCAGCAGCCAATTGCTCCGGGGGGCAGGCACAGATACGCAGTATTTT,CASSQLLRGAGTDTQYF
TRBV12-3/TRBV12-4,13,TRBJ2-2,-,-,TGTGCCAGCAGTTTACAGAACACCGGGGAGCTGTTTTTT,CASSLQNTGELFF
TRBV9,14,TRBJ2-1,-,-,TGTGCCAGCAGCGTAGGCGGGGCTTACAATGAGCAGTTCTTC,CASSVGGAYNEQFF
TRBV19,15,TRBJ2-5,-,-,TGTGCCAGTAGTAAAAAACCTACTAGGAGAGAGACCCAGTACTTC,CASSKKPTRRETQYF
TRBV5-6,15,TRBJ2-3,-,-,TGTGCCAGCAGCTTGGCGCCAGGGAGCACAGATACGCAGTATTTT,CASSLAPGSTDTQYF
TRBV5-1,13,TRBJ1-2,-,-,TGCGCCAGCAGCCCGGAGGCTAACTATGGCTACACCTTC,CASSPEANYGYTF
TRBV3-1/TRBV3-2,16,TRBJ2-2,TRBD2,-,TGTGCCAGCAGCCGAAGAGCGGGGCGGGACACCGGGGAGCTGTTTTTT,CASSRRAGRDTGELFF
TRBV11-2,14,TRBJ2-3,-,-,TGTGCCAGCAGCTTAACGCGGGGCCTAGATACGCAGTATTTT,CASSLTRGLDTQYF
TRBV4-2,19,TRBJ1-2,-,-,TGTGCCAGCAGCCAAGTAGGTTTCGGCGGCTCCGCCGAGGACTATGGCTACACCTTC,CASSQVGFGGSAEDYGYTF
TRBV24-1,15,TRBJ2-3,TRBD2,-,TGTGCCACCAGTGACCCGACTAGCGGGTCAGATACGCAGTATTTT,CATSDPTSGSDTQYF
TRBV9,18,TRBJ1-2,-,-,TGTGCCAGCAGCGGGGCCCTCCCGGGGGGACGATTTAACTATGGCTACACCTTC,CASSGALPGGRFNYGYTF
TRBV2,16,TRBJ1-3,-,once,TGTGCCAGCAGTGAAAGGAGCAGGGGTTCTGGAAACACCATATATTTT,CASSERSRGSGNTIYF
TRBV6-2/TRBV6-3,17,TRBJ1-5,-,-,TGTGCCAGCAGCAAAAACCCCCGGACAGACTACAATCAGCCCCAGCATTTT,CASSKNPRTDYNQPQHF
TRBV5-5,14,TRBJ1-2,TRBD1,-,TGTGCCAGCAGCTTGGAGGGGGCTGCCTATGGCTACACCTTC,CASSLEGAAYGYTF
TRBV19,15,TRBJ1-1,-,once,TGTGCCAGTAGTCCCCGGGGACACGCGAACACTGAAGCTTTCTTT,CASSPRGHANTEAFF
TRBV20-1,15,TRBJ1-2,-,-,TGCAGTGCTAGTGGGGCAGGGGATGGTTCGTATGGCTACACCTTC,CSASGAGDGSYGYTF
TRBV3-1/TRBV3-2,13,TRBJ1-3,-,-,TGTGCCAGCAGCCAAGATCATGGAAACACCATATATTTT,CASSQDHGNTIYF
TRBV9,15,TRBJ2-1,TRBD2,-,TGTGCCAGCAGCGTAGAGGCGGGGGGGTACAATGAGCAGTTCTTC,CASSVEAGGYNEQFF
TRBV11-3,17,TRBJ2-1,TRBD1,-,TGTGCCAGCAGCTTAGACCCCGGGACAGGGGGTGCCAATGAGCAGTTCTTC,CASSLDPGTGGANEQFF
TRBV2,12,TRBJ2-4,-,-,TGTGCCAGCAGTGAAACCTCGGACATTCAGTACTTC,CASSETSDIQYF
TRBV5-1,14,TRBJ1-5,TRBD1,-,TGCGCCAGCAGCTCGGGACAGGGAGGGCAGCCCCAGCATTTT,CASSSGQGGQPQHF
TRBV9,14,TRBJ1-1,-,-,TGTGCCAGCAGCCCCCTCATCGGGTCCACTGAAGCTTTCTTT,CASSPLIGSTEAFF
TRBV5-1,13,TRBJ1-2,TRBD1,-,TGCGCCAGCAGCCCTGGGACAGGTAGTGGCTACACCTTC,CASSPGTGSGYTF
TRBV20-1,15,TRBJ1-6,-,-,TGCAGTGCTAGTATCGGGGGAGAAGGAAATTCACCCCTCCACTTT,CSASIGGEGNSPLHF
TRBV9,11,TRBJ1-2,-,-,TGTGCCAGCAGGTCCAGGGGTGGCTACACCTTC,CASRSRGGYTF
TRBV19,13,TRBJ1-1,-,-,TGTGCCAGTAGTATAGAAGGGACAACGGGCACTTTCTTT,CASSIEGTTGTFF
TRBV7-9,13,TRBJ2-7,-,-,TGTGCCAGCAGCAGGGGGGCAGCGGGTGAGCAGTACTTC,CASSRGAAGEQYF